The rows below give T cell receptor beta chains drawn from one sample of a study of identical twins. TCRdb redid the calling of the 5' RACE reads with MiXCR, one entry per CDR3 protein. Found here are just under 650,000 distinct CDR3 sequences, 7% to 7.5% of them singletons; the top ten hold around 1.6%. These data were also reused for a study on yellow fever vaccine responses in identical twins.

Sequencing input: PBMCs. Receptor source: a woman younger than 35 in good health. CDR3s include the opening cysteine and the closing phenylalanine or tryptophan.

J | V | CDR3
TRBJ2-5 | TRBV10-2 | CASSGWTGQETQYF
TRBJ2-1 | TRBV20-1 | CSACRDRANNEQFF
TRBJ2-5 | TRBV5-6 | CASSLPLTSGAETQYF
TRBJ2-5 | TRBV15 | CATSRDRVDRGEEETQYF
TRBJ2-1 | TRBV12-3/TRBV12-4 | CASRPRYGGNEQFF
TRBJ2-1 | TRBV7-9 | CASSLTLAEQFF
TRBJ2-1 | TRBV19 | CASGDSGPRRFF
TRBJ2-1 | TRBV7-8 | CASSTRGGWEQFF
TRBJ2-3 | TRBV3-1 | CASSPGLAPATSTDTQYF
TRBJ2-2 | TRBV6-5 | CASSFGQVNTGELFF
TRBJ1-2 | TRBV6-5 | CASSSAGTGDVYGYTF
TRBJ2-1 | TRBV11-2 | CASSLGREGRNEQFF
TRBJ2-2 | TRBV15 | CATSSPLGGDTGELFF
TRBJ2-1 | TRBV29-1 | CSVEDLPGQGQVGSYNEQFF
TRBJ2-2 | TRBV5-1 | CASSLATLNTGELFF
TRBJ1-2 | TRBV29-1 | CSVAPGQSYGYTF
TRBJ2-1 | TRBV20-1 | CSATRRRGVPYNEQFF
TRBJ2-3 | TRBV3-1 | CASSQSGATPVF
TRBJ2-3 | TRBV5-1 | CASSLVGATLTDTQYF
TRBJ2-3 | TRBV15 | CATSRGLATSTDTQYF
TRBJ1-2 | TRBV27 | CASSLYHSDRLYGYTF
TRBJ2-7 | TRBV10-3 | CAISDSGGVTYEQYF
TRBJ2-1 | TRBV10-3 | CAISVYGGSYNEQFF
TRBJ2-7 | TRBV7-2 | CASSLSHTYEQYF
TRBJ1-3 | TRBV20-1 | CSAAGQGLNTIYF